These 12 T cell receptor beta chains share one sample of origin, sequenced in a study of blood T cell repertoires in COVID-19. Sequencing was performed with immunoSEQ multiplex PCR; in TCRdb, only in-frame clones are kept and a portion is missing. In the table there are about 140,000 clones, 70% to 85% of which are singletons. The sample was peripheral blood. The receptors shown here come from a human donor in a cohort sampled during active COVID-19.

As DNA, the CDR3 is TGTGCCAGCAGCCACCTGGACAGGGTCGCGAACACTGAAGCTTTCTTT. It translates to CASSHLDRVANTEAFF. The rearrangement uses TRBV3-1 (or the pseudogene TRBV3-2) and TRBJ1-1; 8 bases agree with TRBD1. The junction had 7 bases not matched to a gene; V was cut back by 3 bases and J by 1 base. The CDR3 consists of 16 residues. CDR1 and CDR2 (germline): LGHDT, YNNKEL (reference sequence).

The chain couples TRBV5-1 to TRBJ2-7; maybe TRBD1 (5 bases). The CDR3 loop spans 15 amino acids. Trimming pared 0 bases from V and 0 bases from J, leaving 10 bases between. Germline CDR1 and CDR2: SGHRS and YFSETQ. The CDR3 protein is CASSLGGATSYEQYF. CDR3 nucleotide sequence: TGCGCCAGCAGCTTGGGTGGGGCTACCTCCTACGAGCAGTACTTC.

The CDR3 is CASSYPLSGTSYEQYF. CDR3 nucleotide sequence: TGTGCCAGCAGTTACCCTCTCAGCGGGACATCCTACGAGCAGTACTTC. This chain links TRBV6-2 or TRBV6-3 with TRBJ2-7; tentative D call: TRBD2 (7 bases). V lost 2 bases and J lost 1, with 15 bases in between. This CDR3 contains 16 residues. The V gene's germline CDR1 is MNHEY and CDR2 SVGEGT.

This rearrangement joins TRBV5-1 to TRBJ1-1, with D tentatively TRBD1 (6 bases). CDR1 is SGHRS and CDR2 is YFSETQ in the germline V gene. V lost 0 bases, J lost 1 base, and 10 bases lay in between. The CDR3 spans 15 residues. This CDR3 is CASSLDTGWNTEAFF. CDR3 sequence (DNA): TGCGCCAGCAGCTTGGACACAGGGTGGAACACTGAAGCTTTCTTT.

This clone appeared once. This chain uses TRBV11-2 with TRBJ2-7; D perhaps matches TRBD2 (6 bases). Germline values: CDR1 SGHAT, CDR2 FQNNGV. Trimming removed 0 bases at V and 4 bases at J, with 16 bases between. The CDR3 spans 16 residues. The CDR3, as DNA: TGTGCCAGCAGCTTAGAAACAGCGGGCCCGGCTTACGAGCAGTACTTC. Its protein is CASSLETAGPAYEQYF.

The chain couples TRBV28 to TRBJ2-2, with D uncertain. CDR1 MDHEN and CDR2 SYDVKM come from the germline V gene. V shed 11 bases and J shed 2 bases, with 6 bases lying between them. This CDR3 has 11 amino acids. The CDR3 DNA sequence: TGTGCCTCCCTAAACACCGGGGAGCTGTTTTTT. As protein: CASLNTGELFF.

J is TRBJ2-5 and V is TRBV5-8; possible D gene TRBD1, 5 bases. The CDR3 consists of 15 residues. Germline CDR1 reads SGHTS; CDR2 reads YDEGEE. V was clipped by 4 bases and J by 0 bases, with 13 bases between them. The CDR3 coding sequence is TGTGCCAGCAGCCAGGGTAGAATGAACCAAGAGACCCAGTACTTC. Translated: CASSQGRMNQETQYF.

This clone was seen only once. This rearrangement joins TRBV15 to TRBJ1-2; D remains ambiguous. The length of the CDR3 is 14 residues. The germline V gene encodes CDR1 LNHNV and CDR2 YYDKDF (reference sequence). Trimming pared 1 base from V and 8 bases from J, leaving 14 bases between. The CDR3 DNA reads TGTGCCACCAGCAGAGGGGAGGAGGCCTCGGGCTACACCTTC. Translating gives CATSRGEEASGYTF.

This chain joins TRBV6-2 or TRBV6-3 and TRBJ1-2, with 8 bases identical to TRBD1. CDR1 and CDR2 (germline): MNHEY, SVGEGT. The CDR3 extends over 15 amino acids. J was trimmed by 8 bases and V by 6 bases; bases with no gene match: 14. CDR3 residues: CASSNRQGSVDGYTF. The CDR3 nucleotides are TGTGCCAGCAGCAACCGACAGGGGTCCGTTGACGGCTACACCTTC.

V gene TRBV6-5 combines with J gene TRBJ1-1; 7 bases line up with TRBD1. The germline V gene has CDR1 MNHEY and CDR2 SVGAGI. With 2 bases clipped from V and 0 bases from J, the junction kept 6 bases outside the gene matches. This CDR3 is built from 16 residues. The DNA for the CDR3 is TGTGCCAGCAGTTACGGGGACAGTGATATGAACACTGAAGCTTTCTTT. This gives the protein CASSYGDSDMNTEAFF.

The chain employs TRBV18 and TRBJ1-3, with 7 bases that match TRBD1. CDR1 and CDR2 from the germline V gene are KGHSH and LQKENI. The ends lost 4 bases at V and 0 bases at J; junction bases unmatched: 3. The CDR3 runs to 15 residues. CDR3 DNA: TGTGCCAGCTCACAGGGACAGAACTCTGGAAACACCATATATTTT. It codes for CASSQGQNSGNTIYF.

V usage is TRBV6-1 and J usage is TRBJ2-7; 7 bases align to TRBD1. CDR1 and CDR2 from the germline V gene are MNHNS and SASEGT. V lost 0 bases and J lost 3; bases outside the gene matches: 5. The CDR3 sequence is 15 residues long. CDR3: CASSEAATGLYEQYF. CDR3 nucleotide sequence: TGTGCCAGCAGTGAAGCAGCGACAGGGCTCTACGAGCAGTACTTC.